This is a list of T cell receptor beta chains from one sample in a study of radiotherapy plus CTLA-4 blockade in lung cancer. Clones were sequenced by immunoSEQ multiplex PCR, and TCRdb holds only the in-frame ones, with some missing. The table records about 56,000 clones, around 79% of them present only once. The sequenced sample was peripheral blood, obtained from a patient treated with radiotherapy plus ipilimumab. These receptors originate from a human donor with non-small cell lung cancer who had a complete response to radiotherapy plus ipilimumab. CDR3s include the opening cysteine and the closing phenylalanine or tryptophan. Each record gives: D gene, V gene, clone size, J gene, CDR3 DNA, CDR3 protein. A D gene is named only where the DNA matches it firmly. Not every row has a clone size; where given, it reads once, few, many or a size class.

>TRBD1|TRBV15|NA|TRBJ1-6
TGTGCCACCAGCAGAGTGGACAGGGGACGTTCACCCCTCCACTTT
CATSRVDRGRSPLHF
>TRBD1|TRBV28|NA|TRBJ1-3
TGTGCCAGCAGTGTACACAGGGGGCGCCGAGGAAACACCATATATTTT
CASSVHRGRRGNTIYF
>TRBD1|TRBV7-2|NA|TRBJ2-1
TGTGCCAGCAGCCCACGATGGGGGACAGGGAATTATGAGCAGTTCTTC
CASSPRWGTGNYEQFF
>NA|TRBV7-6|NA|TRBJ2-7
TGTGCCAGCAGCTCCCTTGAGGATTCTGAGCAGTACTTC
CASSSLEDSEQYF
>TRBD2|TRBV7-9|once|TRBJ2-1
TGTGCCAGCAGCCACCCCGCGGGACTAGCGACCAATGAGCAGTTCTTC
CASSHPAGLATNEQFF
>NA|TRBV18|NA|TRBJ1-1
TGTGCCAGCTCACCAAGGGCGGGGACGAAGACCATGAACACTGAAGCTTTCTTT
CASSPRAGTKTMNTEAFF
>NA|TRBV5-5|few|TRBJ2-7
TGTGCCAGCAGCCTGAGACAGGTTCTCTACGAGCAGTACTTC
CASSLRQVLYEQYF
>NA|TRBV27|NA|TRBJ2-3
TGTGCCAGCAGTTTGGCCCGGGGAGATACGCAGTATTTT
CASSLARGDTQYF
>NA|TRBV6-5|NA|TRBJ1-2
TGTGCCAGCAGCGGAGGGCCCGGGAGGAGGTATGGCTACACCTTC
CASSGGPGRRYGYTF
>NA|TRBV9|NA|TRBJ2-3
TGTGCCAGCGCAGGACCGGGACTTTCCACAGATACGCAGTATTTT
CASAGPGLSTDTQYF
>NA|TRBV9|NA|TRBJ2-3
TGTGCCAGCAGCGCCAGAGGACTGTCAGTCACAGATACGCAGTATTTT
CASSARGLSVTDTQYF
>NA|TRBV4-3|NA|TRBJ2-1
TGCGCCAGCAGCCAAGACCGGGGGTCCTACAATGAGCAGTTCTTC
CASSQDRGSYNEQFF
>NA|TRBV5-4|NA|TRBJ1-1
TGTGCCAGCAGCTTGACCGGGGGGACTGAAGCTTTCTTT
CASSLTGGTEAFF
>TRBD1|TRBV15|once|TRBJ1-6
TGTGCCACCAGCATTGGGACAGAAAAAAGCTCACCCCTCCACTTT
CATSIGTEKSSPLHF
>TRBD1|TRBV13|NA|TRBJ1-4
TGTGCCAGCAGCTCGGACAGGGGGCGTGAAAAACTGTTTTTT
CASSSDRGREKLFF